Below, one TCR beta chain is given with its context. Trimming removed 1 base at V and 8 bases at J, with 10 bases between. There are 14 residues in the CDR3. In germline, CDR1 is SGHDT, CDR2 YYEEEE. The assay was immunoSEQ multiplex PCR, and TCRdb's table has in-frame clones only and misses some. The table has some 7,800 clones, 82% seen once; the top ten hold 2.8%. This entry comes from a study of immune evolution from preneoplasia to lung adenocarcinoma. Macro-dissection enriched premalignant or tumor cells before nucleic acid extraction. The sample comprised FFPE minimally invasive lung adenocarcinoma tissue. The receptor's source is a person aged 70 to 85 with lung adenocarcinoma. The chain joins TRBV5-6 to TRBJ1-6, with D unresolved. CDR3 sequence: CASSLWGRDSPLHF. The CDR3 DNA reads TGTGCCAGCAGCTTGTGGGGTAGGGATTCACCCCTCCACTTT.